Sequencing of this TCR beta chain was carried out in a study of Ad26.COV2.S vaccination and SARS-CoV-2 variants. Study at large: Trial arm assignment for the donor was COV1001 Ad26.COV2.S. Intramuscularly, Ad26.COV2.S was given either once or twice, 56 days apart. General study points: Possibly, TCR breadth and depth analyses underestimated total T cell responses.

Remarks on this clone: Antigen specificity is unknown.

Germline-derived CDR1 and CDR2 are SNHLY and FYNNEI. CDR3 length: 14 amino acids. V was trimmed by 4 bases and J by 5 bases, leaving 12 bases between them. Repertoires were generated with immunoSEQ multiplex PCR, while TCRdb's copy carries only in-frame clones and drops some. The table lists roughly 420,000 clones, 80% to 90% of them singletons. Treatment indicated: about 20 received Ad26.COV2.S at low or high dose, single or two shots; a few received placebo; per-sample allocation not given. After the first vaccine or placebo injection, samples were drawn on day 63. It was Wuhan-strain SARS-CoV-2 spike that the Ad26 vaccine vector expressed.

The chain is built from TRBV2 and TRBJ2-1; tentative D call: TRBD2 (7 bases). Specimen: peripheral blood, collected in a trial of Ad26.COV2.S vaccine versus placebo. The sequence was collected from a person aged 18-65 years who received the Ad26.COV2.S COVID-19 vaccine or a placebo. The CDR3 sequence is CASSGGGVHNEQFF. CDR3 in DNA: TGTGCCAGCAGTGGAGGGGGGGTCCACAATGAGCAGTTCTTC. The whole variable domain, filled in from reference TRBV2 and TRBJ2-1, reads EPEVTQTPSHQVTQMGQEVILRCVPISNHLYFYWYRQILGQKVEFLVSFYNNEISEKSEIFDDQFSVERPDGSNFTLKIRSTKLEDSAMYFCASSGGGVHNEQFFGPGTRLTVL.